The 30 T cell receptor beta chains in this list originate from one sample, sequenced in a study of T cells in women clearing cervical HPV infection. Sequenced by immunoSEQ multiplex PCR; TCRdb stores in-frame clones only, minus some. This sample's clone table lists 40,000 to 55,000 clones. Sequenced sample: blood buffy coat. These receptors originate from a woman between 18 and 70 years old with a cervical HPV16 infection that either progressed to CIN3+ or cleared (not recorded which).

Concerning this clone itself: The sequence runs out 3 residues before the end of the CDR3; the remainder is reconstructed from the germline J gene. The gene calls are TRBV20-1 and TRBJ2-3; 7 positions agree with TRBD2. The trim removed 6 bases at V and 5 bases at J, leaving 8 bases unmatched. The V gene's germline CDR1 is DFQATT and CDR2 SNEGSKA (reference sequence). This CDR3 region has 13 residues. This CDR3 reads CSAWGGQGDTQYF. The CDR3 bases that were read are TGCAGTGCCTGGGGGGGTCAAGGAGATACG.

Comments on this clone: The read is 3 residues too short to cover the CDR3 end, so that end is filled in from the germline J gene. This chain uses TRBV20-1 with TRBJ2-7, with D hard to call. Germline CDR1 DFQATT, CDR2 SNEGSKA (reference sequence). The V end lost 3 bases, the J end lost 2 bases, and 11 bases lay between the germline ends. This CDR3 spans 13 amino acids. The CDR3 loop reads CSARGTVPYEQYF. The DNA read from the CDR3 is TGCAGTGCTAGGGGCACTGTACCCTACGAG.

As regards this clone: The read terminates 3 residues ahead of where the CDR3 ends, so the germline J gene completes it. V usage is TRBV7-2 and J usage is TRBJ2-2; 8 bases agree with TRBD2. The CDR3 runs 15 residues. Germline V gene sequence: CDR1 SGHTA, CDR2 FQGNSA. V lost 6 bases to trimming and J lost 7 bases; unmatched junction nucleotides: 10. The CDR3 spells CASSLGLAGIGELFF. The DNA read from the CDR3 is TGTGCCAGCAGTCTGGGGCTAGCGGGTATCGGGGAG.

Comment on this clone: The CDR3 end falls 3 residues outside the read, so it is completed with the germline J gene. The chain employs TRBV2 and TRBJ1-2; the D gene is possibly TRBD1 (6 bases). CDR3 size: 14 residues. V gave up 3 bases and J gave up 2 bases, with 10 bases separating them. Per germline, CDR1 SNHLY and CDR2 FYNNEI. The CDR3 sequence is CASSEPQGNYGYTF. The CDR3 bases that were read are TGTGCCAGCAGTGAGCCACAGGGAAACTATGGC.

Note on this clone: The read finishes 3 residues shy of the CDR3 end, and the germline J gene is used to complete it. J is TRBJ1-4 and V is TRBV19, with D tentatively TRBD1 (5 bases). The CDR3 spans 14 residues. V gave up 6 bases and J gave up 0 bases, with 8 bases separating them. The germline gives CDR1 LNHDA, CDR2 SQIVND (reference sequence). CDR3 DNA (partial): TGTGCCAGTAGGGCAGGGCCAACTAATGAAAAA. Translation gives CASRAGPTNEK. The CDR3 reads in full as CASRAGPTNEKLFF.

Comment on this clone: The sequenced fragment ends 3 residues before the CDR3 boundary, so the rest is inferred from the germline J gene. This sequence joins TRBV7-9 and TRBJ1-2, with D uncertain. CDR1 and CDR2 (germline): SEHNR, FQNEAQ (reference sequence). The CDR3 is 14 amino acids. The CDR3 bases that were read are TGTGCCAGCAGCTTGACTAGCGGGAGCACCGAC. Protein sequence: CASSLTSGSTD. The entire CDR3 reads CASSLTSGSTDYTF.

As concerns this clone: Sequencing ends 3 residues short of the CDR3 end; the germline J gene provides the rest. V and J are TRBV19 and TRBJ1-1; possible D gene TRBD1, 6 bases. V lost 4 bases to trimming and J lost 1 base, with 7 bases between them. This CDR3 has 13 amino acids. CDR1 LNHDA and CDR2 SQIVND come from the germline V gene (reference sequence). CDR3 bases read: TGTGCCAGTAGTAGACAGGAGAACACTGAA. This encodes CASSRQENTE. The full-length CDR3 reads as CASSRQENTEAFF.

For this clone: The missing CDR3 end, 3 residues past where the read stops, is filled in from the germline J gene. The rearrangement joins TRBV19 to TRBJ2-7; the D is unclear. V lost 3 bases and J 0 bases, leaving 18 bases between the germline ends. Germline V gene data show CDR1 as LNHDA and CDR2 as SQIVND (reference sequence). The CDR3 is 17 residues long. The CDR3 DNA, read in part, is TGTGCCAGTAGTATTTTTCCAGGCGCATCTTTCTCCTACGAG. Its protein product is CASSIFPGASFSYE. The whole CDR3 is CASSIFPGASFSYEQYF. Full variable domain (missing parts from reference TRBV19 and TRBJ2-7): DGGITQSPKYLFRKEGQNVTLSCEQNLNHDAMYWYRQDPGQGLRLIYYSQIVNDFQKGDIAEGYSVSREKKESFPLTVTSAQKNPTAFYLCASSIFPGASFSYEQYFGPGTRLTVT.

Regarding this clone: The read ends 3 residues early relative to the CDR3; the germline J gene fills the gap. The V gene is TRBV5-1, the J gene TRBJ2-3; 15 nucleotides agree with TRBD2. CDR3 length: 18 amino acids. With 3 bases clipped from V and 0 bases from J, the junction kept 5 bases outside the gene matches. Germline CDR1 reads SGHRS; CDR2 reads YFSETQ. The chain's CDR3 is CASSSGLAGGFSTDTQYF. The DNA read from the CDR3 is TGCGCCAGCAGCTCCGGACTAGCGGGAGGGTTTAGCACAGATACG.

Note on this clone: The read ends 3 residues shy of where the CDR3 ends; the end is completed using the germline J gene. The chain uses TRBV7-9 and TRBJ2-2; D gene unclear. The CDR3 runs to 15 residues. Germline CDR1 and CDR2: SEHNR and FQNEAQ (reference sequence). The V end lost 1 base, the J end lost 5 bases, and 11 bases lay between the germline ends. The CDR3 is CASSLGFGPTGELFF. CDR3 DNA, as far as it was read: TGTGCCAGCAGCTTAGGTTTTGGGCCGACCGGGGAG.

Comments on this clone: Read data end 3 residues before the CDR3 end; the end is taken from the germline J gene. The chain joins TRBV2 to TRBJ1-1; 7 positions agree with TRBD1. Germline-derived CDR1 and CDR2 are SNHLY and FYNNEI. Unmatched junction bases numbered 6, after V lost 6 bases and J lost 2 bases. This CDR3 has 14 amino acids. CDR3 loop: CASRGDRANTEAFF. The DNA read from the CDR3 is TGTGCCAGCAGGGGAGACAGGGCCAACACTGAA.

Remarks on this clone: With the read ending 3 residues before the CDR3 end, the germline J gene is used to fill in that end. This sequence joins TRBV5-1 and TRBJ2-1; 10 nucleotides agree with TRBD2. Germline V lookup: CDR1 SGHRS, CDR2 YFSETQ. This CDR3 has 14 residues. The ends lost 7 bases at V and 4 bases at J; junction bases unmatched: 5. The sequenced CDR3 bases are TGCGCCAGCCGCGGACTAGCGGTTTACAATGAG. Protein sequence: CASRGLAVYNE. The whole CDR3 protein reads CASRGLAVYNEQFF.

Comments on this clone: The read terminates 3 residues ahead of where the CDR3 ends, so the germline J gene completes it. This chain joins TRBV24-1 and TRBJ2-7; no clear D. Trimming shortened V by 9 bases and J by 2 bases, and 13 bases separated the two germline ends. CDR3 length equals 13 residues. Germline V lookup: CDR1 KGHDR, CDR2 SFDVKD. CDR3 amino acids: CATQRGGTYEQYF. The CDR3 bases that were read are TGTGCCACCCAGCGAGGTGGAACCTACGAG.

As for this clone: The observed sequence ends 3 residues before the CDR3 terminus, with the missing tail filled in from the germline J gene. The chain joins TRBV6-1 to TRBJ1-4, with no clear D. Germline lookup yields CDR1 MNHNS and CDR2 SASEGT. This CDR3 has 12 residues. V lost 2 bases and J lost 6, with 4 bases in between. The CDR3 protein is CASSEPDEKLFF. Incomplete CDR3 DNA: TGTGCCAGCAGTGAACCGGATGAAAAA.

With respect to this clone: The CDR3 is cut off 3 residues early in the read; its end comes from the germline J gene. The rearrangement uses TRBV20-1 and TRBJ2-6; tentatively, D is TRBD2 (5 bases). Germline values: CDR1 DFQATT, CDR2 SNEGSKA (reference sequence). V was clipped by 6 bases and J by 0 bases, with 9 bases between them. The CDR3 totals 14 residues. This CDR3 reads CSADTSSGANVLTF. CDR3 DNA, as far as it was read: TGCAGTGCAGATACTAGCTCTGGGGCCAACGTC.

Comments on this clone: Compared with germline, one end of the junction differs, possibly owing to a read error. The CDR3 end lies 3 residues beyond the end of the read and is filled in from the germline J gene. Distinct nucleotide sequences in the sample also encode this CDR3. This sequence joins TRBV5-1 and TRBJ1-2; TRBD1 matches 10 bases. The CDR3 spans 14 residues. Germline-derived CDR1 and CDR2 are SGHRS and YFSETQ. The CDR3 here is CASSPGQGNYGYTF. CDR3 DNA (partial): TGCGCCAGCAGCCCGGGACAGGGGAACTATGGA. Complete variable domain (other parts from reference TRBV5-1 and TRBJ1-2): KAGVTQTPRYLIKTRGQQVTLSCSPISGHRSVSWYQQTPGQGLQFLFEYFSETQRNKGNFPGRFSGRQFSNSRSEMNVSTLELGDSALYLCASSPGQGNYGYTFGSGTRLTVV.

As concerns this clone: The read comes to an end 3 residues before the CDR3 does, leaving the germline J gene to fill in the end. The chain joins TRBV6-4 to TRBJ2-7; 7 bases fit TRBD2. The V gene end was trimmed by 5 bases and the J gene end by 3 bases; junction bases not matched to a gene: 7. The CDR3 consists of 14 residues. Germline V gives CDR1 MRHNA, CDR2 SNTAGT. CDR3 region: CASSSGLKVYEQYF. The CDR3 DNA, read in part, is TGTGCCAGCAGTTCGGGACTAAAGGTCTACGAG.

Comments on this clone: The read falls 3 residues short of the CDR3 end, and the missing part is taken from the germline J gene. The chain has TRBV6-2 or TRBV6-3 and TRBJ2-5, with 10 positions matching TRBD2. CDR3 size: 17 residues. Trimming removed 8 bases from V and 5 bases from J; junction bases left unmatched: 17. Looked up from germline, CDR1 is MNHEY and CDR2 is SVGEGT. CDR3 DNA, as far as it was read: TGTGCCAGCCAGAGCGCGAGCGGGGGGGCTCTCGGGGAGACC. Amino acids: CASQSASGGALGET. The complete CDR3 protein is CASQSASGGALGETQYF.

Regarding this clone: The CDR3 goes on 3 residues after the read ends, and that part is filled in from the germline J gene. The J gene is TRBJ1-6, the V gene TRBV6-2 or TRBV6-3, with 9 bases lining up with TRBD1. The CDR3 spans 15 residues. Trimming at V came to 6 bases and at J to 5 bases, leaving 5 bases not matched to a gene. CDR1 and CDR2 (germline): MNHEY, SVGEGT. CDR3 DNA (partial): TGTGCCAGCAGCCCCCGGGACAGGGATAATTCACCC. It specifies CASSPRDRDNSP. The entire CDR3 protein reads CASSPRDRDNSPLHF.

As regards this clone: The read stops 3 residues short of the end of the CDR3; the missing end is completed from the germline J gene. The gene calls are TRBV18 and TRBJ2-1, with D hard to call. Trimming took 4 bases from V and 3 from J, leaving 16 bases between them. The CDR3 contains 16 residues. Germline V gene sequence: CDR1 KGHSH, CDR2 LQKENI. Incomplete CDR3 DNA: TGTGCCAGCTCACGACCAAACAGAGCTTACTACAATGAG. Translating it yields CASSRPNRAYYNE. The entire CDR3 protein reads CASSRPNRAYYNEQFF.

Concerning this clone: The read is 3 residues too short to cover the CDR3 end, so that end is filled in from the germline J gene. V usage is TRBV5-1 and J usage is TRBJ1-1; tentatively, D is TRBD1 (5 bases). The V gene's germline CDR1 is SGHRS and CDR2 YFSETQ. Between the trimmed V and J ends, which lost 4 bases and 0 bases, there was a span of 13 bases. The CDR3 is made up of 15 amino acids. The CDR3 DNA, read in part, is TGCGCCAGCAGCCCGGGGGGGTTTCTGAACACTGAA. Translating gives CASSPGGFLNTE. The full-length CDR3 reads as CASSPGGFLNTEAFF.

The CDR3 is CASSSGGAGALHF. Partial CDR3 DNA: TGTGCCAGCAGCTCTGGGGGGGCAGGCGCC. This chain joins TRBV28 and TRBJ1-6, with a tentative D call TRBD1 (6 bases). From the germline J gene comes the end of the CDR3, since the read stops 3 residues before it. This CDR3 has 13 amino acids. Germline-derived CDR1 and CDR2 are MDHEN and SYDVKM. The variable domain in full, with the rest retrieved from reference TRBV28 and TRBJ1-6, is DVKVTQSSRYLVKRTGEKVFLECVQDMDHENMFWYRQDPGLGLRLIYFSYDVKMKEKGDIPEGYSVSREKKERFSLILESASTNQTSMYLCASSSGGAGALHFGNGTRLTVT.

Points on this clone: The CDR3 end lies 3 residues beyond the end of the read and is filled in from the germline J gene. J is TRBJ2-7 and V is TRBV2; possibly TRBD2 for D (5 bases). Germline V gene data show CDR1 as SNHLY and CDR2 as FYNNEI. V lost 3 bases, J lost 0 bases, and 12 bases lay in between. This CDR3 comprises 15 residues. CDR3 DNA (partial): TGTGCCAGCAGTGACCCAGGACTGAGCTCCTACGAG. This encodes CASSDPGLSSYE. The CDR3 in its entirety is CASSDPGLSSYEQYF.

With regard to this clone: The CDR3 end lies 3 residues beyond the end of the read and is filled in from the germline J gene. The chain has TRBV2 and TRBJ2-1; perhaps TRBD2 as D (5 bases). Germline CDR1 is SNHLY and CDR2 is FYNNEI. This CDR3 region has 11 residues. V was shortened by 6 bases and J by 7 bases, with 7 bases between the two germline ends. The sequenced part of the CDR3 DNA is TGTGCCAGCAGGGGCGGGAATGAG. Translation gives CASRGGNE. The complete CDR3 reads CASRGGNEQFF.

Note on this clone: The read ends 3 residues shy of where the CDR3 ends; the end is completed using the germline J gene. The chain is built from TRBV5-5 and TRBJ1-3, with D unresolved. The CDR3 spans 15 residues. V gave up 3 bases and J gave up 0 bases, with 10 bases separating them. Germline V gives CDR1 SGHKS, CDR2 YYEKEE (reference sequence). The CDR3 loop reads CASSSTLVSGNTIYF. CDR3 bases read: TGTGCCAGCAGCTCAACACTAGTCTCTGGAAACACC.

As for this clone: The read terminates 3 residues ahead of where the CDR3 ends, so the germline J gene completes it. The rearrangement uses TRBV18 and TRBJ1-2; D not resolved. CDR3 length: 13 residues. Germline lookup yields CDR1 KGHSH and CDR2 LQKENI. The part of the CDR3 DNA that was read is TGTGCCAGCTCACCACCGGGCGAGAACGAC. The encoded protein is CASSPPGEND. From start to end, the CDR3 is CASSPPGENDYTF.

Remarks on this clone: The read stops 3 residues short of the end of the CDR3; the missing end is completed from the germline J gene. The chain joins TRBV5-6 to TRBJ2-7; D is possibly TRBD1 (7 bases). The CDR3 covers 15 residues. The V and J ends lost 5 bases and 2 bases respectively, with 17 bases between them. Germline V CDR1 and CDR2: SGHDT, YYEEEE. The DNA read from the CDR3 is TGTGCCAGCAGTCACCGACAGGGAGGAACCTACGAG. Protein sequence: CASSHRQGGTYE. The complete CDR3 reads CASSHRQGGTYEQYF.

In regard to this clone: The sequenced fragment ends 3 residues before the CDR3 boundary, so the rest is inferred from the germline J gene. The chain combines TRBV7-6 with TRBJ2-7; 9 bases fit TRBD1. CDR1 SGHVS and CDR2 FNYEAQ come from the germline V gene. The CDR3 length is 15 residues. The trim removed 4 bases at V and 1 base at J, leaving 5 bases unmatched. The CDR3 region is CASSSGTGNSYEQYF. The CDR3 DNA, read in part, is TGTGCCAGCAGCTCCGGGACAGGGAATTCCTACGAG.

Note on this clone: The DNA ends 3 residues before the CDR3 does, and the rest of the CDR3 is filled in from the germline J gene. The chain is built from TRBV2 and TRBJ1-5; the D is unclear. With 6 bases removed from V and 3 bases from J, the gap between germline ends came to 12 bases. The CDR3 runs to 14 residues. Germline values: CDR1 SNHLY, CDR2 FYNNEI. The DNA read from the CDR3 is TGTGCCAGCAGGGACTACCCCTCCAATCAGCCC. Translated: CASRDYPSNQP. The CDR3, in full, reads CASRDYPSNQPQHF.

A remark on this clone: Sequencing ends 3 residues short of the CDR3 end; the germline J gene provides the rest. V usage is TRBV12-3 or TRBV12-4 and J usage is TRBJ2-2; D possibly corresponds to TRBD1 (6 bases). There are 14 residues in the CDR3. Trimming stripped 6 bases from V and 2 bases from J, with 10 bases between. The chain's CDR3 is CASRPGHNTGELFF. The part of the CDR3 DNA that was read is TGTGCCAGCAGGCCGGGACACAACACCGGGGAG.